What follows are 4 T cell receptor beta chains derived from one specimen sequenced in a study of cytomegalovirus exposure and HLA in healthy donors. PCR employed 60 Vbeta and 13 Jbeta primers. Clones were sequenced by immunoSEQ multiplex PCR, and TCRdb holds only the in-frame ones, with some missing. The repertoire holds more than 80,000 clones, 71% seen once, with 2.8% in the top ten. Material for sequencing was PBMCs. These receptors were obtained from a female donor in good health and CMV-seronegative.

This chain uses TRBV7-2 with TRBJ2-1; D unclear. V was pared by 1 base and J by 5 bases, with 9 bases between. Germline V gene data show CDR1 as SGHTA and CDR2 as FQGNSA. The CDR3 extends over 14 amino acids. CDR3 DNA: TGTGCCAGCAGCTTAGGGCGGTCCGACAATGAGCAGTTCTTC. This sequence encodes CASSLGRSDNEQFF.

The chain couples TRBV19 to TRBJ2-6; weak D call: TRBD1 (7 bases). The CDR3 is 17 amino acids. The V end lost 3 bases, the J end lost 2 bases, and 14 bases lay between the germline ends. The germline V gene has CDR1 LNHDA and CDR2 SQIVND (reference sequence). In DNA form, the CDR3 reads TGTGCCAGTAGTATGAGGCAGGGGGGCACTGGGGCCAACGTCCTGACTTTC. Translation: CASSMRQGGTGANVLTF.

The CDR3 DNA follows: TGTGCCAGCAGCTATGCCGAGACAGATACGCAGTATTTT. Translating it yields CASSYAETDTQYF. This chain uses TRBV9 with TRBJ2-3; D is uncertain. Germline CDR1 reads SGDLS; CDR2 reads YYNGEE. The V gene lost 4 bases and the J gene lost 3 bases, with 9 bases spanning the gap. The CDR3 runs to 13 residues.

This clone was seen only a few times. V and J are TRBV7-8 and TRBJ2-1, with TRBD2 matching over 12 bases. Germline CDR1 and CDR2: SGHVS and FQNEAQ. Trimming at V came to 1 base and at J to 9 bases, leaving 7 bases not matched to a gene. CDR3 size: 16 residues. CDR3 sequence (DNA): TGTGCCAGCAGCTTAGAGCCTAGCGGGAGGGTTGGTGAGCAGTTCTTC. Translated: CASSLEPSGRVGEQFF.